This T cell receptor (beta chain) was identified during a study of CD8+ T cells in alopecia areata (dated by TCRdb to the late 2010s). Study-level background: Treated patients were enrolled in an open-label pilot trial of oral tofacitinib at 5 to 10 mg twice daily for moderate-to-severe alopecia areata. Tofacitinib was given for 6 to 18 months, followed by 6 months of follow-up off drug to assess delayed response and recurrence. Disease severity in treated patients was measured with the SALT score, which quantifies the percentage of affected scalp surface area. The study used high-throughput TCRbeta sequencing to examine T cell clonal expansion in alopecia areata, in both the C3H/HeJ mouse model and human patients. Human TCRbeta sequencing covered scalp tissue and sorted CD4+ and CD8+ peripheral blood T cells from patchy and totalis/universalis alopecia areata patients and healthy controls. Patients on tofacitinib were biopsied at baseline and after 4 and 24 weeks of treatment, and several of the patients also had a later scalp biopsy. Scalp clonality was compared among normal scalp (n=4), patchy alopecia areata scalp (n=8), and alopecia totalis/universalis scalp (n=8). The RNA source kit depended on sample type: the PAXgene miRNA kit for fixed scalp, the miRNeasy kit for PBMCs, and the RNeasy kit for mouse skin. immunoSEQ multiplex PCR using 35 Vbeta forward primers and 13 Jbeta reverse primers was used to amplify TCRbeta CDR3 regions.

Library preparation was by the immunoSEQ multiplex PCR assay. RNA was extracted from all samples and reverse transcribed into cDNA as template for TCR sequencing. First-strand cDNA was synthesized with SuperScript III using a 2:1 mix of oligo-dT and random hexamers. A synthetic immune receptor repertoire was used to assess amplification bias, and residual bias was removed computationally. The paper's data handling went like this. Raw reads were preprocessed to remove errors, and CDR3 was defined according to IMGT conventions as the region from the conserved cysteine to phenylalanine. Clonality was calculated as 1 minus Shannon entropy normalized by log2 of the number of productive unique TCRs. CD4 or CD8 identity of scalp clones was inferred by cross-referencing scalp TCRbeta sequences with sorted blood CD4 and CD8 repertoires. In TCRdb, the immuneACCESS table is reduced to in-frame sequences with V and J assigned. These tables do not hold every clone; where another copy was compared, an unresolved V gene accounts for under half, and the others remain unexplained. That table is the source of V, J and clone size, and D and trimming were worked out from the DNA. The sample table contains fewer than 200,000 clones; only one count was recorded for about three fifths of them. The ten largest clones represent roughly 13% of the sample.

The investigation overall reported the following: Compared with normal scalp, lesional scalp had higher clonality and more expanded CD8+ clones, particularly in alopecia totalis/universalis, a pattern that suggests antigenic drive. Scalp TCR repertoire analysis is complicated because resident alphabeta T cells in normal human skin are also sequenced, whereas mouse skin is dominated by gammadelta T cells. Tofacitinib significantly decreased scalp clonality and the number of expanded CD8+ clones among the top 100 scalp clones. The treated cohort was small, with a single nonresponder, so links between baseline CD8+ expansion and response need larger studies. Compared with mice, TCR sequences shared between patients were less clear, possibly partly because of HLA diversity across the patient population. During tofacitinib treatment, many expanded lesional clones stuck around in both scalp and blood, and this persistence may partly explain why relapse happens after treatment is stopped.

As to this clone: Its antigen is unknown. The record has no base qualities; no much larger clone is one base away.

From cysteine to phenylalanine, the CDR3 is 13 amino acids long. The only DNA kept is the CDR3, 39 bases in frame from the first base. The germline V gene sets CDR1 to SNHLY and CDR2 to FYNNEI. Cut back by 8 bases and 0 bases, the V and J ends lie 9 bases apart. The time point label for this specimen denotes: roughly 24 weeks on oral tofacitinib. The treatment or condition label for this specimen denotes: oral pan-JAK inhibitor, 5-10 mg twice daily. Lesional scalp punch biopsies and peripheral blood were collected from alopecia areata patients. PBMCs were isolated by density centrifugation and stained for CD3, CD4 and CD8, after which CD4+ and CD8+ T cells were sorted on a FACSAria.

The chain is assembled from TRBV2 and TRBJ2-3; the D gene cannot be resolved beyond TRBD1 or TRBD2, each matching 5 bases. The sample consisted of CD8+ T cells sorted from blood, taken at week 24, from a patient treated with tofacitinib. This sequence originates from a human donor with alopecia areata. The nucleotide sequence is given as TGTGCCAGCTGGGGGTCTAGCACAGATACGCAGTATTTT. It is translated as CASWGSSTDTQYF.